Listed here are 27 T cell receptor beta chains from one sample, sequenced in a study of post-analysis software for immune sequencing data. Findings and caveats of the study: Patients showed TRBV5-6, TRBV5-1 and TRBV20-1 among five TRBV segments more frequent than in controls.

The antigens for these receptors are not known. The authors incorporated unique molecular identifiers into the TCR beta cDNA libraries. TCRdb redid the calling of the PCR reads with MiXCR, one entry per CDR3 protein. The profile shows about 430,000 distinct CDR3 sequences, 39% of them singletons. The specimen sequenced was blood. The receptors here all came from a girl aged 2-15 years with multiple sclerosis.

The table lists this clonotype with a few counts. The chain employs TRBV7-3 and TRBJ2-7; perhaps TRBD1 as D (5 bases). The V end lost 5 bases, the J end lost 4 bases, and 18 bases lay between the germline ends. The CDR3 totals 15 residues. CDR1 is SGHTA and CDR2 is FQGTGA in the germline V gene. The CDR3 sequence: CASSPNLGQGYEQYF. Written as DNA, the CDR3 is TGTGCCAGCAGCCCAAATCTGGGGCAGGGATACGAGCAGTACTTC.

J is TRBJ1-2 and V is TRBV28; D ambiguous. Trimming took 2 bases from V and 4 from J, leaving 11 bases between them. Germline-derived CDR1 and CDR2 are MDHEN and SYDVKM. This CDR3 has 14 amino acids. The CDR3 sequence is CASSLRATIYGYTF. The CDR3 coding sequence is TGTGCCAGCAGTTTAAGGGCCACGATCTATGGCTACACCTTC.

This clonotype has just a few counts. The gene calls are TRBV7-9 and TRBJ2-5; 9 bases are a match to TRBD1. CDR1 is SEHNR and CDR2 is FQNEAQ in the germline V gene (reference sequence). The V and J ends lost 0 bases and 4 bases, in that order; junction bases with no gene match: 9. The CDR3 runs to 17 residues. The CDR3 nucleotides read TGTGCCAGCAGCTTAGCTGGTGGACAGGGGTCGAGAGAGACCCAGTACTTC. This gives the protein CASSLAGGQGSRETQYF.

V gene TRBV7-6 combines with J gene TRBJ2-5; D unclear. Germline V gene lookup returns CDR1 SGHVS and CDR2 FNYEAQ. Trimming pared 1 base from V and 0 bases from J, leaving 9 bases between. This CDR3 contains 15 residues. CDR3 loop: CASSLGHAYQETQYF. For the CDR3, the DNA is TGTGCCAGCAGCTTAGGCCACGCGTACCAAGAGACCCAGTACTTC.

Remarks on this clonotype: A much larger clone lies a single base off, so this may be a read error. CDR3 sequence: CASSLAREIQYF. CDR3 DNA: TGTGCCAGCAGCTTAGCCCGGGAGATCCAGTACTTC. The rearrangement uses TRBV7-2 and TRBJ2-7; a weak D match, TRBD2 (6 bases). The CDR3 spans 12 residues. V lost 0 bases and J lost 10, with 10 bases in between. Germline V gene lookup returns CDR1 SGHTA and CDR2 FQGNSA. Filled out from reference TRBV7-2 and TRBJ2-7, the complete variable domain reads GAGVSQSPSNKVTEKGKDVELRCDPISGHTALYWYRQSLGQGLEFLIYFQGNSAPDKSGLPSDRFSAERTGGSVSTLTIQRTQQEDSAVYLCASSLAREIQYFGPGTRLTVT.

The CDR3 loop reads CSEGLAVGNEQFF. CDR3 sequence (DNA): TGCAGTGAGGGACTAGCGGTAGGCAATGAGCAGTTCTTC. The chain recombines TRBV20-1 with TRBJ2-1; 11 bases align to TRBD2. The ends lost 7 bases at V and 6 bases at J; junction bases unmatched: 5. The CDR3 spans 13 residues. The germline V gene has CDR1 DFQATT and CDR2 SNEGSKA (reference sequence).

This clonotype was detected ten times or more. The V call is TRBV20-1, the J call TRBJ2-7; D perhaps matches TRBD2 (5 bases). V lost 2 bases and J 3 bases, leaving 11 bases between the germline ends. Germline V gene data show CDR1 as DFQATT and CDR2 as SNEGSKA (reference sequence). The CDR3 covers 13 residues. In DNA, the CDR3 is TGCAGTGCTAGACTCGCCGGGGACTACGAGCAGTACTTC. It codes for CSARLAGDYEQYF.

V usage is TRBV5-1 and J usage is TRBJ1-5; 7 positions agree with TRBD1. The CDR3 has 17 amino acids. Germline V gene lookup returns CDR1 SGHRS and CDR2 YFSETQ. The V segment lost 4 bases and the J segment 7 bases; nucleotides outside the gene matches: 17. The CDR3 DNA is TGCGCCAGCAGCCCCTACCCAGGGGCCCAGGGGGAGCAGCCCCAGCATTTT. Translated: CASSPYPGAQGEQPQHF. The variable domain in full, completed from reference TRBV5-1 and TRBJ1-5, reads KAGVTQTPRYLIKTRGQQVTLSCSPISGHRSVSWYQQTPGQGLQFLFEYFSETQRNKGNFPGRFSGRQFSNSRSEMNVSTLELGDSALYLCASSPYPGAQGEQPQHFGDGTRLSIL.

The chain couples TRBV9 to TRBJ2-1; D unresolved. The CDR3 consists of 14 residues. The germline V gene encodes CDR1 SGDLS and CDR2 YYNGEE. V was pared by 4 bases and J by 5 bases, with 13 bases between. This CDR3 is CASSPTPGDNEQFF. CDR3 sequence (DNA): TGTGCCAGCAGCCCCACGCCTGGGGACAATGAGCAGTTCTTC. Full variable domain (rest looked up from reference TRBV9 and TRBJ2-1): DSGVTQTPKHLITATGQRVTLRCSPRSGDLSVYWYQQSLDQGLQFLIQYYNGEERAKGNILERFSAQQFPDLHSELNLSSLELGDSALYFCASSPTPGDNEQFFGPGTRLTVL.

The chain couples TRBV10-2 to TRBJ1-5; D remains unclear. Trimming stripped 0 bases from V and 5 bases from J, with 8 bases between. Germline V lookup: CDR1 WSHSY, CDR2 SAAADI. The CDR3 length is 14 residues. This CDR3 reads CASSESKTDQPQHF. The CDR3 DNA sequence: TGCGCCAGCAGTGAGTCGAAAACAGATCAGCCCCAGCATTTT.

This chain connects TRBV11-2 to TRBJ2-7; 11 nucleotides match TRBD2. With V trimmed by 3 bases and J by 2 bases, 12 bases remained unmatched. The CDR3 is made up of 18 amino acids. In germline, CDR1 is SGHAT, CDR2 FQNNGV. The CDR3 nucleotides are TGTGCCAGCAGCTTCGGATTAGCGGGAGGGTCCAGTCCCTACGAGCAGTACTTC. Translation: CASSFGLAGGSSPYEQYF.

This clonotype came up a few times. The chain has TRBV6-1 and TRBJ2-7; a possible D gene is TRBD1 (6 bases). Germline loops: CDR1 MNHNS, CDR2 SASEGT. CDR3 length: 13 amino acids. The germline V and J ends were trimmed by 6 bases and 1 base, with 10 bases remaining between them. The CDR3 DNA is TGTGCCAGCAGGGTGACAGGTTCCTACGAGCAGTACTTC. It codes for CASRVTGSYEQYF.

The chain combines TRBV12-5 with TRBJ2-7; maybe TRBD1 (6 bases). TRBJ2-5 matches the DNA end more closely, so the J call is doubtful. The CDR3 extends over 12 amino acids. Germline CDR1 reads LGHNT; CDR2 reads FRNRAP. CDR3 nucleotides: TGTGCTAGTGGTTACAGGGACGAGACCCAGTACTTC. Amino acids: CASGYRDETQYF.

A remark on this clonotype: An end of the junction does not agree with germline; a read error may underlie this. The chain has TRBV12-3 or TRBV12-4 and TRBJ2-5; no definite D call. This CDR3 comprises 14 residues. Here the CDR3 DNA reads TGTGCCAGCAGTTTTACCCCATCCCAAGATACCCAGTACTTC. It encodes CASSFTPSQDTQYF.

The CDR3 sequence is CAISEGQAGGNYEQYF. CDR3 DNA: TGTGCCATCAGTGAGGGACAGGCGGGTGGAAACTACGAGCAGTACTTC. J is TRBJ2-5 and V is TRBV10-3; 7 bases are shared with TRBD1. Near its end, the DNA agrees better with TRBJ2-7, so the J call may be wrong. This CDR3 is built from 16 residues. Per germline, CDR1 ENHRY and CDR2 SYGVKD.

This clonotype has just a few counts. V usage is TRBV3-1 and J usage is TRBJ1-2, with D unclear. The germline V and J ends were trimmed by 0 bases and 4 bases, with 9 bases remaining between them. CDR1 is LGHDT, CDR2 YNNKEL, per germline (reference sequence). CDR3 size: 14 residues. Here the CDR3 reads CASSQDGSIYGYTF. CDR3 DNA sequence: TGTGCCAGCAGCCAAGACGGCAGCATCTATGGCTACACCTTC.

This clonotype showed up just a few times. This sequence joins TRBV4-3 and TRBJ1-1, with no clear D. The V gene's germline CDR1 is LGHNA and CDR2 YSLEER. This CDR3 comprises 16 residues. The V and J ends lost 0 bases and 1 base respectively, with 12 bases between them. The CDR3, as DNA: TGCGCCAGCAGCCAAGATCGTGGAGGGCGGAACACTGAAGCTTTCTTT. This translates into CASSQDRGGRNTEAFF.

Only a few counts were recorded for this clonotype. Since a much larger clone is just one base distant, this may be a read error. This chain connects TRBV20-1 to TRBJ2-1; 7 positions match TRBD1. CDR3 length equals 12 residues. Germline V gives CDR1 DFQATT, CDR2 SNEGSKA (reference sequence). CDR3 residues: CRARQGPSEQFF. CDR3 nucleotides: TGCAGGGCACGACAGGGTCCCAGTGAGCAGTTCTTC.

The chain joins TRBV7-9 to TRBJ1-2; tentatively, D is TRBD1 (5 bases). Germline V lookup: CDR1 SEHNR, CDR2 FQNEAQ (reference sequence). V lost 5 bases, J lost 4 bases, and 23 bases lay in between. This CDR3 has 17 amino acids. CDR3 bases: TGTGCCAGCAGCGAAGACAGACCCCTCCTCTCCTTCTATGGCTACACCTTC. It translates to CASSEDRPLLSFYGYTF.

The rearrangement joins TRBV2 to TRBJ2-3; TRBD2 matches at 9 bases. Trimming removed 2 bases from V and 2 bases from J; junction bases left unmatched: 5. Germline assignment: CDR1 SNHLY and CDR2 FYNNEI. This CDR3 spans 16 amino acids. As DNA, the CDR3 is TGTGCCAGCAGTGAAAGGGTAGCGGGGGACACAGATACGCAGTATTTT. Residues: CASSERVAGDTDTQYF.

The table lists this clonotype with a few counts. The junction departs from germline at one end; a sequencing error may be responsible. The J gene is TRBJ2-1, the V gene TRBV12-3 or TRBV12-4; no definite D call. The CDR3 runs to 12 residues. CDR3 region: CASSLEGLEQFF. The CDR3 DNA follows: TGTGCCAGCAGCTTAGAAGGGCTTGAGCAGTTCTTC.

The rearrangement joins TRBV6-2 or TRBV6-3 to TRBJ2-1; possible D gene TRBD1, 6 bases. Per the germline V gene, CDR1 is MNHEY and CDR2 is SVGEGT. V lost 0 bases and J 2 bases, leaving 14 bases between the germline ends. The CDR3 covers 17 residues. DNA of the CDR3: TGTGCCAGCAGTTACTCGACAGGTGAATTGGCCTACAATGAGCAGTTCTTC. The encoded protein is CASSYSTGELAYNEQFF.

This clonotype was observed a few times. As DNA, the CDR3 is TGTGCCAGCAGCCGAACCCTGGGGCTCCCCTACAATGAGCAGTTCTTC. The encoded protein is CASSRTLGLPYNEQFF. The rearrangement uses TRBV7-3 and TRBJ2-1, with TRBD1 as a possible D gene (5 bases). Trimming removed 5 bases from V and 2 bases from J, with 16 bases in between. The CDR3 runs to 16 residues. The germline CDR1 and CDR2 sequences are SGHTA and FQGTGA.

This clonotype was detected ten times or more. A much larger clone differs from this one at a single base, so this may be a read error. V and J are TRBV7-2 and TRBJ2-7, with 10 nucleotides matching TRBD1. This CDR3 is built from 14 residues. V trimming: 3 bases; J trimming: 6 bases; junction bases outside the gene matches: 5. The V gene's germline CDR1 is SGHTA and CDR2 FQGNSA. The CDR3 region has the DNA TGTGCCAGCAGCTTTCCGGGACAGGGGACCGAGCAGTACTTC. This codes for CASSFPGQGTEQYF.

The chain recombines TRBV6-5 with TRBJ2-7; a weak D match, TRBD1 (6 bases). With the DNA end fitting TRBJ2-5 better, the J assignment may be wrong. CDR3 length equals 14 residues. The V gene's germline CDR1 is MNHEY and CDR2 SVGAGI. The CDR3 DNA sequence: TGTGCCAGCAGGGTACTAGGGGGACAAGAGACCCAGTACTTC. This encodes CASRVLGGQETQYF.

The J gene is TRBJ2-1, the V gene TRBV28, with TRBD2 as a possible D gene (7 bases). The germline V gene has CDR1 MDHEN and CDR2 SYDVKM. The CDR3 is 15 residues long. Trimming shortened V by 3 bases and J by 7 bases, and 16 bases separated the two germline ends. The CDR3 DNA follows: TGTGCCAGCAGTTTTAGGGAGGGGGGCGGGAATGAGCAGTTCTTC. It encodes CASSFREGGGNEQFF.

This clonotype was found a few times. The chain recombines TRBV5-1 with TRBJ2-6; D gene uncertain. Germline loops: CDR1 SGHRS, CDR2 YFSETQ. Trimming took 3 bases from V and 5 from J, leaving 15 bases between them. The CDR3 sequence is 16 residues long. In DNA form, the CDR3 reads TGCGCCAGCAGCTCTCAACCCCTCTTACGGGCCAACGTCCTGACTTTC. Translation: CASSSQPLLRANVLTF.